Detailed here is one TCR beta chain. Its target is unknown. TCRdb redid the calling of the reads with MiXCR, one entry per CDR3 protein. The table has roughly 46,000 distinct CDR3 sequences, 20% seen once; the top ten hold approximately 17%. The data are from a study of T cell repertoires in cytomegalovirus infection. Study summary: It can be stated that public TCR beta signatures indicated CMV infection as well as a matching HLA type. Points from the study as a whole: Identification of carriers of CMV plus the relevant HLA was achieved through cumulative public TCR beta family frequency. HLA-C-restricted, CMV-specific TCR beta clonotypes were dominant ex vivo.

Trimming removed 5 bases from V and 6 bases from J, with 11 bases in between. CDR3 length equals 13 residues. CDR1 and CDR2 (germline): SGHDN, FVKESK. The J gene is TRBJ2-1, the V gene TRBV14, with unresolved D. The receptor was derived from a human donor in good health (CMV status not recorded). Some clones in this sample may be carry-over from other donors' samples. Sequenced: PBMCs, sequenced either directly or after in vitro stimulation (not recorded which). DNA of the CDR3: TGTGCCAGCAGCAAATACTCCAGCAATGAGCAGTTCTTC. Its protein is CASSKYSSNEQFF.